One sample yielded the 10 T cell receptor beta chains listed below, sequenced in a study of blood T cell repertoires in COVID-19. Libraries were prepared by immunoSEQ multiplex PCR; TCRdb keeps only in-frame clonotypes and omits some of them. The table shows fewer than 150,000 clones, with roughly 83% occurring only once. Sequenced material: peripheral blood. These receptors originate from a woman between 50 and 59 years old with acute or convalescent COVID-19.

The chain couples TRBV5-1 to TRBJ2-7; 10 bases match TRBD1. Germline V gene sequence: CDR1 SGHRS, CDR2 YFSETQ. Trimming at V came to 0 bases and at J to 5 bases, leaving 8 bases not matched to a gene. This CDR3 has 16 residues. CDR3 in DNA: TGCGCCAGCAGCTTGGCCTCCGGGACAGGGGTAAACGAGCAGTACTTC. Protein product: CASSLASGTGVNEQYF.

The chain joins TRBV10-3 to TRBJ1-1, with TRBD1 matching over 7 bases. Germline values: CDR1 ENHRY, CDR2 SYGVKD. The CDR3 runs to 14 residues. Unmatched junction bases numbered 4, after V lost 5 bases and J lost 1 base. The CDR3 DNA sequence: TGTGCCATCAGTAGGGGACAGCCGAACACTGAAGCTTTCTTT. This encodes CAISRGQPNTEAFF.

This chain joins TRBV15 and TRBJ1-6; 7 bases line up with TRBD1. V was clipped by 1 base and J by 0 bases; unmatched bases: 9. Looked up from germline, CDR1 is LNHNV and CDR2 is YYDKDF (reference sequence). The CDR3 covers 19 residues. CDR3 coding DNA: TGTGCCACCAGCAGAGTCCCCCCGGGACAGAGCTCCTATAATTCACCCCTCCACTTT. It specifies CATSRVPPGQSSYNSPLHF.

V is TRBV5-1 and J is TRBJ2-1; 8 bases agree with TRBD1. The CDR3 has 15 amino acids. V dropped 3 bases and J dropped 4; count of bases not matched to a gene: 6. Germline V gives CDR1 SGHRS, CDR2 YFSETQ. CDR3 region: CASSSGTGIYNEQFF. The CDR3 coding sequence is TGCGCCAGCAGCTCCGGGACAGGAATTTACAATGAGCAGTTCTTC. Full variable domain (outside the CDR3, taken from reference TRBV5-1 and TRBJ2-1): KAGVTQTPRYLIKTRGQQVTLSCSPISGHRSVSWYQQTPGQGLQFLFEYFSETQRNKGNFPGRFSGRQFSNSRSEMNVSTLELGDSALYLCASSSGTGIYNEQFFGPGTRLTVL.

The gene calls are TRBV9 and TRBJ2-3, with unresolved D. Germline lookup yields CDR1 SGDLS and CDR2 YYNGEE. The CDR3 runs 14 residues. Trimming shortened V by 4 bases and J by 6 bases, and 15 bases separated the two germline ends. This CDR3 reads CASSSRLPGDTQYF. For the CDR3, the DNA is TGTGCCAGCAGCTCTCGACTCCCTGGGGATACGCAGTATTTT.

The V call is TRBV30, the J call TRBJ2-3; D gene unclear. V lost 7 bases and J lost 1, with 9 bases in between. The CDR3 has 12 amino acids. Per the germline V gene, CDR1 is GTSNPN and CDR2 is SVGIG (reference sequence). The CDR3 region is CASAPGTDTQYF. CDR3 bases: TGTGCCTCCGCACCGGGCACAGATACGCAGTATTTT.

This chain joins TRBV2 and TRBJ1-5; 9 bases match TRBD1. Per the germline V gene, CDR1 is SNHLY and CDR2 is FYNNEI. The CDR3 sequence is 16 residues long. The V gene end was trimmed by 6 bases and the J gene end by 5 bases; junction bases not matched to a gene: 11. The CDR3 region is CASSGQGTGGDQPQHF. As DNA, the CDR3 is TGTGCCAGCAGCGGACAGGGGACCGGTGGGGATCAGCCCCAGCATTTT.

CDR3 nucleotide sequence: TGCGCCAGCAGCTTGTCTACTAGCGGGGCATCAGATACGCAGTATTTT. Amino acids: CASSLSTSGASDTQYF. This chain links TRBV5-1 with TRBJ2-3, with 10 bases aligning to TRBD2. With 1 base clipped from V and 4 bases from J, the junction kept 6 bases outside the gene matches. From germline, CDR1 is SGHRS and CDR2 YFSETQ. There are 16 residues in the CDR3. Full variable domain (remainder filled in from reference TRBV5-1 and TRBJ2-3): KAGVTQTPRYLIKTRGQQVTLSCSPISGHRSVSWYQQTPGQGLQFLFEYFSETQRNKGNFPGRFSGRQFSNSRSEMNVSTLELGDSALYLCASSLSTSGASDTQYFGPGTRLTVL.

The V and J genes are TRBV28 and TRBJ1-3; 8 bases agree with TRBD1. The CDR3 runs to 16 residues. V was pared by 2 bases and J by 3 bases, with 6 bases of the junction left unmatched. Germline V gene lookup returns CDR1 MDHEN and CDR2 SYDVKM. The CDR3 region is CASSLAGGAGGNTIYF. CDR3 sequence (DNA): TGTGCCAGCAGTTTAGCAGGGGGCGCTGGTGGAAACACCATATATTTT.

The chain couples TRBV11-2 to TRBJ1-1; no reliable D call. Germline-derived CDR1 and CDR2 are SGHAT and FQNNGV. This CDR3 region has 13 residues. V was shortened by 5 bases and J by 2 bases, with 9 bases between the two germline ends. CDR3 sequence: CASSPAGNTEAFF. CDR3 bases: TGTGCCAGCAGCCCCGCAGGAAACACTGAAGCTTTCTTT.